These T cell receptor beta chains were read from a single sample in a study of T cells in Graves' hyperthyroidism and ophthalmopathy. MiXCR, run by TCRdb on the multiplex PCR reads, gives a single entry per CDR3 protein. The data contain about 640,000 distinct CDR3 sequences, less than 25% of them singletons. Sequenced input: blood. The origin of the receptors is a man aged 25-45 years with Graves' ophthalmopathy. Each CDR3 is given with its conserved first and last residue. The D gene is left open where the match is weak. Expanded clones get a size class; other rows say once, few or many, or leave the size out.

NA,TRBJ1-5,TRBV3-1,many,TGTGCCAGCAGCCAAGGAACCCAACAGCCCCAGCATTTT,CASSQGTQQPQHF
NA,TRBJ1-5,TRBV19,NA,TGTGCCAGTAGTAACAGGGAGGTCAATCAGCCCCAGCATTTT,CASSNREVNQPQHF
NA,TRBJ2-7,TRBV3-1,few,TGTGCCAGCACCAAAGCCGGCGGAGCCTACGAGCAGTACTTC,CASTKAGGAYEQYF
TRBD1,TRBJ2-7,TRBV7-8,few,TGTGCCAGCAGCGGGGGACAGGGATCCCCCTACGAGCAGTACTTC,CASSGGQGSPYEQYF
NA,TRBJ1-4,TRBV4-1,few,TGCGCCAGCAGCCTGGGACGGGAAGCAACTAATGAAAAACTGTTTTTT,CASSLGREATNEKLFF
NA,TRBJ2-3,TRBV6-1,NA,TGTGCCAGCAGTGAGTCGTGGACAGATACGCAGTATTTT,CASSESWTDTQYF
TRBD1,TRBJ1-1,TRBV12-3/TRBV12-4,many,TGTGCCAGCAGTTACCAGGGGGAGAACACTGAAGCTTTCTTT,CASSYQGENTEAFF
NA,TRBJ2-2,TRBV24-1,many,TGTGCCACCAGTCAAGATCTGAACACCGGGGAGCTGTTTTTT,CATSQDLNTGELFF
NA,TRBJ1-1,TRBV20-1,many,TGCAGTGCTAGATCTGGGGGAACCCCTGAAGCTTTCTTT,CSARSGGTPEAFF
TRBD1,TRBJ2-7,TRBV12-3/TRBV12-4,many,TGTGCCAGCAGTTTTTGGACAGGGGAAGGCGAGCAGTACTTC,CASSFWTGEGEQYF
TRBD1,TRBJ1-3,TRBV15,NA,TGTGCCACCAGCAGGGGACAGGGGGCCGGAAACACCATATATTTT,CATSRGQGAGNTIYF
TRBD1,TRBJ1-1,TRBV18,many,TGTGCCAGCTCACAGCGACAGGGCCCCAACACTGAAGCTTTCTTT,CASSQRQGPNTEAFF
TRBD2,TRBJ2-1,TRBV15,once,TGTGCCACAAAGATCACTAGCGGGAGGAATGAGCAGTTCTTC,CATKITSGRNEQFF
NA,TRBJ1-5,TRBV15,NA,TGTGCCACCAGCGAGGACAGATATAGCAATCAGCCCCAGCATTTT,CATSEDRYSNQPQHF
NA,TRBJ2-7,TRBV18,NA,TGTGCCAGCTCAAGTGGGGTTTTAACCTACGAGCAGTACTTC,CASSSGVLTYEQYF
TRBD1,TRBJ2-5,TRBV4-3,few,TGCGCCAGCAGCCCGACGACAGGGGGCCATCAGACCCAGTACTTC,CASSPTTGGHQTQYF
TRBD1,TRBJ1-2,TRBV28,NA,TGTGCCAGCATGGACAGGGCCTATGGCTACACCTTC,CASMDRAYGYTF
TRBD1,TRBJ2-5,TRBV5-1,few,TGCGCCAGCAGCTTGTTGCAGGGGGAAGAGACCCAGTACTTC,CASSLLQGEETQYF
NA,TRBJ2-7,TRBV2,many,TGTGCCAGCAGTGTTAGAAGCTACGAGCAGTACTTC,CASSVRSYEQYF
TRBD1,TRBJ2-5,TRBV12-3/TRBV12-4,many,TGTGCCAGCAGTTTCACAGGGGCCGGGACCGGAGAGACCCAGTACTTC,CASSFTGAGTGETQYF
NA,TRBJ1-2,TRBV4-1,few,TGCGCCAGCAGCCAAGGACACGGCTACACCTTC,CASSQGHGYTF
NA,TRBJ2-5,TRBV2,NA,TGTGCCAGCAGAGCCGGGAAAGGGGGGGCTCAAGAGACCCAGTACTTC,CASRAGKGGAQETQYF
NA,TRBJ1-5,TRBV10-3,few,TGTGCCATCATGGACCCGGGGGTAAGCGGCCAGCCCCAGCATTTT,CAIMDPGVSGQPQHF